Presented here are 4 T cell receptor beta chains from one specimen sequenced in a study of blood T cell repertoires in COVID-19. Data came from immunoSEQ multiplex PCR; TCRdb stores just in-frame clones and leaves some out. This table has 60,000 to 85,000 clones, around 67% appearing once. Sequencing was done on a sample of peripheral blood. Receptor source: a human donor with acute or convalescent COVID-19. The donor label of this sample is uncertain.

The chain is built from TRBV7-8 and TRBJ2-5; 9 bases match TRBD1. The CDR3 loop spans 15 amino acids. The germline V gene encodes CDR1 SGHVS and CDR2 FQNEAQ. After removal of 6 bases from V and 5 bases from J, the junction contained 10 bases not matched to a gene. CDR3 sequence (DNA): TGTGCCAGCAGTTTCTTCCCAGGACAGGGGGAGACCCAGTACTTC. Its protein product is CASSFFPGQGETQYF.

In its sample, this clone was seen once. CDR3 residues: CATSGRTSGTDTQYF. In DNA, the CDR3 is TGTGCCACCAGCGGGAGGACTAGCGGGACAGATACGCAGTATTTT. V gene TRBV15 combines with J gene TRBJ2-3, with TRBD2 matching over 11 bases. Germline CDR1 LNHNV, CDR2 YYDKDF (reference sequence). The V and J ends lost 5 bases and 3 bases, in that order; junction bases with no gene match: 4. The CDR3 is made up of 15 amino acids.

The gene calls are TRBV9 and TRBJ2-3, with 11 nucleotides matching TRBD1. The CDR3 spans 15 residues. V was pared by 6 bases and J by 4 bases, with 7 bases of the junction left unmatched. CDR1 and CDR2 (germline): SGDLS, YYNGEE. Here the CDR3 DNA reads TGTGCCAGCACCCCCGGACAGGGGGCATCAGATACGCAGTATTTT. This translates into CASTPGQGASDTQYF.

V gene TRBV15 combines with J gene TRBJ1-2, with 9 bases identical to TRBD1. This CDR3 spans 14 amino acids. CDR1 is LNHNV, CDR2 YYDKDF, per germline (reference sequence). Unmatched junction bases numbered 3, after V lost 5 bases and J lost 2 bases. The CDR3 DNA follows: TGTGCCACCAGCCGTGACAGGGGGAACTATGGCTACACCTTC. Residues: CATSRDRGNYGYTF.